The TCR beta chain described here comes from a study of vaccination effects on CD4 cells after COVID-19. CD4+ T cells specific for antigen were expanded with viral peptide pools by the ViraFEST assay before sequencing. When more than 9 days of culture had elapsed, CD4+ T cells were isolated. Vaccinees lacked prior SARS-CoV-2 infection and tested negative for nucleocapsid antibodies. This clone has a handful of counts. Its antigen remains unidentified. A junction end diverges from the germline sequence, so it may reflect a read error. The CDR3 covers 13 residues. CDR1 is SEHNR and CDR2 is FQNEAQ in the germline V gene (reference sequence). The table came from immunoSEQ multiplex PCR; TCRdb's copy has only in-frame clones and leaves some out. The sample has about 40,000 clones, around 67% seen once; the top ten hold 20% to 25%.

This specimen consisted of CD4+ T cells from PBMCs cultured with SARS-CoV-2 spike peptides, obtained before COVID-19 vaccination. This sequence originates from a human donor who received a COVID-19 vaccine. This chain links TRBV7-9 with TRBJ1-5, with TRBD1 identical over 10 bases. CDR3: CASSSPTGQGKTF. The CDR3 DNA reads TGTGCCAGCAGCTCACCAACGGGACAGGGGAAAACTTTT.